The 21 T cell receptor beta chains reported below all come from one sample, sequenced in a study of OX40 agonist ivuxolimab in advanced cancers. Clones were read by immunoSEQ multiplex PCR, and TCRdb kept only the in-frame ones, dropping some. The profile shows about 110,000 clones, around 93% of them singletons. Sequenced material: CD4+ or CD8+ T cells sorted from blood, taken in a trial of the OX40 agonist ivuxolimab. Receptors originate from an adult with an advanced solid tumor such as melanoma, head and neck, liver or kidney cancer.

To note about this clone: Relative to the germline gene, one junction end is altered; a read error may explain this. The V and J genes are TRBV7-7 and TRBJ2-5; 8 bases are shared with TRBD2. Per the germline V gene, CDR1 is SSHAT and CDR2 is FNYEAQ (reference sequence). The CDR3 has 16 amino acids. CDR3 sequence: CASSPGLAGIQETQYF. For the CDR3, the DNA is TGTGCTAGCAGCCCCGGGTTAGCGGGAATCCAAGAGACCCAGTACTTC.

The V gene is TRBV7-9, the J gene TRBJ2-2; D may be TRBD1 or TRBD2 (6 bases each). CDR1 and CDR2 from the germline V gene are SEHNR and FQNEAQ (reference sequence). The CDR3 is made up of 15 amino acids. Trimming stripped 2 bases from V and 0 bases from J, with 7 bases between. The CDR3 protein is CASSLRGANTGELFF. CDR3 bases: TGTGCCAGCAGCTTAAGGGGGGCGAACACCGGGGAGCTGTTTTTT.

This clone is a singleton in its sample. The V gene is TRBV4-1, the J gene TRBJ2-1, with D perhaps matching TRBD2 (6 bases). Trimming shortened V by 4 bases and J by 3 bases, and 16 bases separated the two germline ends. This CDR3 is built from 16 residues. The germline gives CDR1 MGHRA, CDR2 YSYEKL. CDR3 coding DNA: TGCGCCAGCAGCCGACCCGAGGGAGGCATCTACAATGAGCAGTTCTTC. This sequence encodes CASSRPEGGIYNEQFF.

V is TRBV9 and J is TRBJ2-7; 8 positions match TRBD2. The trim removed 0 bases at V and 2 bases at J, leaving 7 bases unmatched. In germline, CDR1 is SGDLS, CDR2 YYNGEE. The CDR3 totals 16 residues. The DNA for the CDR3 is TGTGCCAGCAGCGTAGCTGGGAGTAGCGGGGCCTACGAGCAGTACTTC. This translates into CASSVAGSSGAYEQYF.

The chain has TRBV6-1 and TRBJ2-7; a possible D gene is TRBD1 (6 bases). CDR1 and CDR2 from the germline V gene are MNHNS and SASEGT. Trimming cost V 5 bases and J 2 bases, with 10 bases left between them. The CDR3 totals 13 residues. CDR3 in amino acids: CASSQQGTYEQYF. CDR3 nucleotide sequence: TGTGCCAGCAGTCAACAGGGAACCTACGAGCAGTACTTC.

The rearrangement joins TRBV5-4 to TRBJ2-5; TRBD2 matches 8 bases. V lost 9 bases and J lost 6; bases outside the gene matches: 7. CDR1 and CDR2 from the germline V gene are SGHNT and YYREEE (reference sequence). The length of the CDR3 is 12 residues. The CDR3 sequence: CATGGAGKTQYF. The CDR3 bases are TGTGCCACCGGGGGGGCCGGAAAGACCCAGTACTTC.

This chain connects TRBV30 to TRBJ2-3; the D is unclear. Trimming took 0 bases from V and 0 from J, leaving 10 bases between them. Germline V gives CDR1 GTSNPN, CDR2 SVGIG (reference sequence). This CDR3 contains 15 residues. The CDR3 DNA sequence: TGTGCCTGGAGTGTACTTGCGACAAGCACAGATACGCAGTATTTT. Residues: CAWSVLATSTDTQYF.

The genes are TRBV6-4 and TRBJ2-3, with D uncertain. This CDR3 comprises 14 residues. CDR1 and CDR2 from the germline V gene are MRHNA and SNTAGT. V shed 0 bases and J shed 0 bases, with 4 bases lying between them. CDR3 loop: CASSDSYSTDTQYF. In DNA form, the CDR3 reads TGTGCCAGCAGTGACTCATACAGCACAGATACGCAGTATTTT.

This rearrangement joins TRBV5-1 to TRBJ2-1; 7 bases agree with TRBD1. CDR1 and CDR2 (germline): SGHRS, YFSETQ. This CDR3 is 15 amino acids long. V dropped 2 bases and J dropped 4; count of bases not matched to a gene: 6. In nucleotides, the CDR3 is TGCGCCAGCAGCTTTGACCCGGGACAGTACAATGAGCAGTTCTTC. Amino acid sequence: CASSFDPGQYNEQFF.

The gene calls are TRBV30 and TRBJ1-1; D ambiguous. Germline assignment: CDR1 GTSNPN and CDR2 SVGIG (reference sequence). The CDR3 is made up of 14 amino acids. Between the trimmed V and J ends, which lost 2 bases and 0 bases, there was a span of 10 bases. In DNA form, the CDR3 reads TGTGCCTGGAGTCTAGGGATGATGAACACTGAAGCTTTCTTT. It specifies CAWSLGMMNTEAFF.

This sequence joins TRBV18 and TRBJ2-5, with D tentatively TRBD2 (6 bases). CDR1 and CDR2 (germline): KGHSH, LQKENI. Trimming left V 4 bases short and J 0 bases short, with 6 bases between. This CDR3 has 13 amino acids. CDR3 DNA sequence: TGTGCCAGCTCACGGGACTACCAAGAGACCCAGTACTTC. Its protein product is CASSRDYQETQYF.

The rearrangement links TRBV28 to TRBJ2-5; D possibly uses TRBD1 or TRBD2 (5 bases each). Between the trimmed V and J ends, which lost 6 bases and 7 bases, there was a span of 21 bases. There are 15 residues in the CDR3. Per the germline V gene, CDR1 is MDHEN and CDR2 is SYDVKM. The CDR3 nucleotides read TGTGCCAGCAGCCGACCTGGGGACGACAAGATGACCCAGTACTTC. Translated: CASSRPGDDKMTQYF.

Concerning this clone itself: Other nucleotide sequences from this sample produce the same CDR3. This CDR3 reads CASSEPTGLTNTGELFF. In DNA form, the CDR3 reads TGTGCCAGCAGTGAACCGACAGGGTTAACGAACACCGGGGAGCTGTTTTTT. The genes are TRBV5-6 and TRBJ2-2, with 7 bases that match TRBD1. Germline CDR1 SGHDT, CDR2 YYEEEE. This CDR3 contains 17 residues. The V segment lost 5 bases and the J segment 0 bases; nucleotides outside the gene matches: 10.

This clone has just one count. The chain carries TRBV6-4 and TRBJ2-3, with a tentative D call TRBD1 (6 bases). Germline CDR1 and CDR2: MRHNA and SNTAGT. CDR3 length: 14 amino acids. V was pared by 6 bases and J by 3 bases, with 13 bases between. CDR3 protein: CASSVQGQTDTQYF. CDR3 in DNA: TGTGCCAGCAGCGTCCAGGGGCAGACAGATACGCAGTATTTT.

The genes are TRBV19 and TRBJ2-5; the D gene is possibly TRBD2 (5 bases). V lost 6 bases, J lost 5 bases, and 13 bases lay in between. The CDR3 is 13 amino acids. CDR1 and CDR2 from the germline V gene are LNHDA and SQIVND (reference sequence). In DNA, the CDR3 is TGTGCCAGTAGGGACTCCCCGGGGGAGACCCAGTACTTC. It encodes CASRDSPGETQYF.

V gene TRBV15 combines with J gene TRBJ2-4, with TRBD2 matching 7 bases. The CDR3 is made up of 18 amino acids. Germline assignment: CDR1 LNHNV and CDR2 YYDKDF (reference sequence). Trimming took 0 bases from V and 0 from J; bases not matched to a gene: 8. The CDR3 loop is CATSRDVTSWLAKNIQYF. CDR3 DNA sequence: TGTGCCACCAGCAGAGACGTGACTAGCTGGTTAGCCAAAAACATTCAGTACTTC.

The chain employs TRBV18 and TRBJ1-6; D is ambiguous. With 5 bases removed from V and 10 bases from J, the gap between germline ends came to 15 bases. The germline V gene has CDR1 KGHSH and CDR2 LQKENI. This CDR3 is 14 amino acids long. In DNA, the CDR3 is TGTGCCAGCTCATCGGGGTCTGAGGGATCACCCCTCCACTTT. Translated, it gives CASSSGSEGSPLHF.

The chain uses TRBV11-1 and TRBJ2-7; D call uncertain. Germline CDR1 SGHAT, CDR2 FQDESV (reference sequence). V was trimmed by 1 base and J by 3 bases, leaving 7 bases between them. This CDR3 is 13 amino acids long. The CDR3 protein is CASSLVWGYEQYF. In DNA form, the CDR3 reads TGTGCCAGCAGCTTAGTGTGGGGCTACGAGCAGTACTTC.

V is TRBV18 and J is TRBJ2-3; 9 nucleotides line up with TRBD2. CDR3 size: 15 residues. Losses at the gene ends were 2 bases for V and 3 bases for J; bases not matched to a gene: 3. Germline V CDR1 and CDR2: KGHSH, LQKENI. CDR3 in amino acids: CASSPEGLATDTQYF. CDR3 nucleotide sequence: TGTGCCAGCTCACCAGAGGGACTAGCAACAGATACGCAGTATTTT.

This rearrangement joins TRBV10-3 to TRBJ2-3, with unresolved D. Germline V gene lookup returns CDR1 ENHRY and CDR2 SYGVKD. Trimming left V 5 bases short and J 6 bases short, with 6 bases between. CDR3 length: 11 residues. CDR3 nucleotides: TGTGCCATCAGTTCCCAGGATACGCAGTATTTT. Protein product: CAISSQDTQYF.

The J gene is TRBJ2-3, the V gene TRBV9; tentative D call: TRBD2 (6 bases). The V and J ends lost 0 bases and 10 bases respectively, with 21 bases between them. This CDR3 is built from 16 residues. Germline V gene data show CDR1 as SGDLS and CDR2 as YYNGEE. This CDR3 reads CASSVGVSSEISAQYF. The CDR3 coding sequence is TGTGCCAGCAGCGTAGGGGTGTCTAGCGAGATAAGCGCGCAGTATTTT.